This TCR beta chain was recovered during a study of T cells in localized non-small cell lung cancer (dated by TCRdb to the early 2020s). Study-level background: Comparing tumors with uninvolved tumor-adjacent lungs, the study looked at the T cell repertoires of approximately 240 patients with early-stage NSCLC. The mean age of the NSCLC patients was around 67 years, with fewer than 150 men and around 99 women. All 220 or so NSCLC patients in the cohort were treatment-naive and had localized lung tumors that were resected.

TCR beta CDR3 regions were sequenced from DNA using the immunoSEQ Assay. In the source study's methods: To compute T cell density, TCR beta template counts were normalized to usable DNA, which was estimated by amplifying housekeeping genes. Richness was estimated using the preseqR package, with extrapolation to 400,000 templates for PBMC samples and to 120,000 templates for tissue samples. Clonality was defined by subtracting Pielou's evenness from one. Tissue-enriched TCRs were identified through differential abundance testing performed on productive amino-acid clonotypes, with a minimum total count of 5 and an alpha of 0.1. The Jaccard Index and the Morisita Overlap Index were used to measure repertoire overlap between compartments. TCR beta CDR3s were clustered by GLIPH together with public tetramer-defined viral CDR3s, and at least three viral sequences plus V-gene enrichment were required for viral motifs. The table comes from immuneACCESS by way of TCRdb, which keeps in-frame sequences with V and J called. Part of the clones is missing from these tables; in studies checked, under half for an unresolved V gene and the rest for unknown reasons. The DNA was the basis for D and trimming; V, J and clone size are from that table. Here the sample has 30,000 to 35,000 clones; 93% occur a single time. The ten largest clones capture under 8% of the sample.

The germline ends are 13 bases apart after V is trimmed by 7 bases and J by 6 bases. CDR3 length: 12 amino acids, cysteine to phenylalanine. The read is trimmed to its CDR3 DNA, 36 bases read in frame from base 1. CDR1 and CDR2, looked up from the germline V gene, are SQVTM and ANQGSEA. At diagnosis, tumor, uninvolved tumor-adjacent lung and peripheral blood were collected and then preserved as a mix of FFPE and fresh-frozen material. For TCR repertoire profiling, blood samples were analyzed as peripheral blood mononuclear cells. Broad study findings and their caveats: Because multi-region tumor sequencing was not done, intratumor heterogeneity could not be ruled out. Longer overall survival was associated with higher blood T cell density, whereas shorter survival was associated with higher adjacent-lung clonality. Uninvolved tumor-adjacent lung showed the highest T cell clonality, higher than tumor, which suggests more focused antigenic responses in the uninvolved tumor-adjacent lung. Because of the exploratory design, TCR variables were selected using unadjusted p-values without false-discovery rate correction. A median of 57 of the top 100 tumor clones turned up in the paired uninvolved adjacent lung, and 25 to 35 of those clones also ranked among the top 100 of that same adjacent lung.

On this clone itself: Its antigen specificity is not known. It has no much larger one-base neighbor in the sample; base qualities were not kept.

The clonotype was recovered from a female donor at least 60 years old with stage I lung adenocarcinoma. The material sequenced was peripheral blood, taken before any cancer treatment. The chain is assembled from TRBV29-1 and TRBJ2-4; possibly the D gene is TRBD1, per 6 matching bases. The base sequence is TGCAGCGCAGGGGATTTCGGAAACATTCAGTACTTC. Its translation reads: CSAGDFGNIQYF.